Each of the 13 T cell receptor beta chains below was sequenced from the same sample in a study of blood T cell repertoires in COVID-19. Generated by immunoSEQ multiplex PCR, the TCRdb table keeps only in-frame clones and is missing some. This table holds about 200,000 clones, around 88% found once. The sequenced sample consisted of PBMCs or T cells enriched from blood (not recorded which). These TCRs come from a man aged 40-49 years with acute COVID-19.

The V call is TRBV5-4, the J call TRBJ2-3; a possible D gene is TRBD1 (6 bases). CDR1 is SGHNT and CDR2 is YYREEE in the germline V gene (reference sequence). This CDR3 region has 14 residues. Trimming removed 2 bases from V and 0 bases from J, with 7 bases in between. CDR3 sequence (DNA): TGTGCCAGCAGCTTTAGGGGGAGCACAGATACGCAGTATTTT. It specifies CASSFRGSTDTQYF.

The chain joins TRBV15 to TRBJ1-3; possible D gene TRBD1, 6 bases. V lost 9 bases and J 6 bases, leaving 15 bases between the germline ends. The CDR3 length is 13 residues. Germline CDR1 and CDR2: LNHNV and YYDKDF (reference sequence). DNA for the CDR3: TGTGCCACAGGCAAGGGGGATTCAAACACCATATATTTT. Its protein product is CATGKGDSNTIYF. Based on the CDR3 plus reference TRBV15 and TRBJ1-3, the full variable domain is DAMVIQNPRYQVTQFGKPVTLSCSQTLNHNVMYWYQQKSSQAPKLLFHYYDKDFNNEADTPDNFQSRRPNTSFCFLDIRSPGLGDTAMYLCATGKGDSNTIYFGEGSWLTVV.

CDR3 in amino acids: CASSLAAYTEAFF. CDR3 DNA sequence: TGTGCCAGCAGCTTAGCAGCCTACACTGAAGCTTTCTTT. The chain has TRBV7-9 and TRBJ1-1; D remains ambiguous. Germline CDR1 reads SEHNR; CDR2 reads FQNEAQ (reference sequence). CDR3 size: 13 residues. Trimming removed 0 bases at V and 3 bases at J, with 5 bases between.

The chain carries TRBV9 and TRBJ1-1, with TRBD1 identical over 7 bases. This CDR3 has 15 amino acids. Germline trimming cut 4 bases from V and 0 bases from J; bases unmatched to any gene: 6. Germline V gene lookup returns CDR1 SGDLS and CDR2 YYNGEE. This CDR3 is CASSSQTGMNTEAFF. CDR3 nucleotide sequence: TGTGCCAGCAGCTCACAGACAGGGATGAACACTGAAGCTTTCTTT. Looking up the rest from reference TRBV9 and TRBJ1-1 gives the full variable domain: DSGVTQTPKHLITATGQRVTLRCSPRSGDLSVYWYQQSLDQGLQFLIQYYNGEERAKGNILERFSAQQFPDLHSELNLSSLELGDSALYFCASSSQTGMNTEAFFGQGTRLTVV.

This clone was counted only a few times. The CDR3 loop is CASSRGGLAGDTGELFF. In nucleotides, the CDR3 is TGTGCCAGTAGTAGGGGGGGACTAGCGGGAGACACCGGGGAGCTGTTTTTT. The chain joins TRBV19 to TRBJ2-2; 14 bases fit TRBD2. After removal of 4 bases from V and 3 bases from J, the junction contained 4 bases not matched to a gene. Germline lookup yields CDR1 LNHDA and CDR2 SQIVND (reference sequence). The CDR3 extends over 17 amino acids. Full variable domain (outside the CDR3, taken from reference TRBV19 and TRBJ2-2): DGGITQSPKYLFRKEGQNVTLSCEQNLNHDAMYWYRQDPGQGLRLIYYSQIVNDFQKGDIAEGYSVSREKKESFPLTVTSAQKNPTAFYLCASSRGGLAGDTGELFFGEGSRLTVL.

The rearrangement joins TRBV27 to TRBJ2-3; no clear D. Germline CDR1 reads MNHEY; CDR2 reads SMNVEV (reference sequence). The CDR3 runs 13 residues. The germline V and J ends were trimmed by 7 bases and 1 base, with 9 bases remaining between them. The CDR3, as DNA: TGTGCCAGCAAAGACCTAGGCACAGATACGCAGTATTTT. Residues: CASKDLGTDTQYF.

This clone was seen more than once but under ten times. This sequence joins TRBV21-1 and TRBJ2-2; TRBD2 is the table's D call and was not checked against the DNA. TRBV21-1 is recorded as a pseudogene. The CDR3 sequence is 16 residues long. The CDR3 sequence is CASSCQGLSNTGELFF. Written as DNA, the CDR3 is TGTGCCAGCAGTTGCCAGGGACTATCGAACACCGGGGAGCTGTTTTTT.

This chain links TRBV2 with TRBJ2-1; TRBD2 matches at 10 bases. CDR1 is SNHLY, CDR2 FYNNEI, per germline. The CDR3 sequence is 15 residues long. Losses at the gene ends were 6 bases for V and 8 bases for J; bases not matched to a gene: 10. This CDR3 reads CASRDSSGSWDEQFF. CDR3 bases: TGTGCCAGCAGGGATTCTAGCGGGAGTTGGGATGAGCAGTTCTTC.

This clone was seen more than once but under ten times. The chain employs TRBV7-9 and TRBJ1-1; D not certain. This CDR3 contains 15 residues. Germline-derived CDR1 and CDR2 are SEHNR and FQNEAQ (reference sequence). Trimming left V 4 bases short and J 3 bases short, with 15 bases between. The CDR3 region is CASSSAAGSYTEAFF. DNA for the CDR3: TGTGCCAGCAGCTCCGCGGCGGGCAGCTACACTGAAGCTTTCTTT. Complete variable domain (other parts from reference TRBV7-9 and TRBJ1-1): DTGVSQNPRHKITKRGQNVTFRCDPISEHNRLYWYRQTLGQGPEFLTYFQNEAQLEKSRLLSDRFSAERPKGSFSTLEIQRTEQGDSAMYLCASSSAAGSYTEAFFGQGTRLTVV.

The chain employs TRBV7-2 and TRBJ2-1; D unclear. The CDR3 is made up of 14 amino acids. CDR1 and CDR2 from the germline V gene are SGHTA and FQGNSA. V dropped 4 bases and J dropped 3 bases, with 10 bases sitting between them. CDR3 sequence: CASSSSENYNEQFF. CDR3 nucleotides: TGTGCCAGCAGCTCCAGCGAGAACTACAATGAGCAGTTCTTC.

The chain uses TRBV5-8 and TRBJ1-1; unclear D gene. CDR3 length: 15 residues. The V end was cut by 0 bases, the J end by 0 bases, with 9 bases between. The germline gives CDR1 SGHTS, CDR2 YDEGEE. CDR3 sequence: CASSLAAKMNTEAFF. DNA for the CDR3: TGTGCCAGCAGCTTGGCCGCGAAGATGAACACTGAAGCTTTCTTT.

The chain couples TRBV9 to TRBJ2-7, with 11 nucleotides matching TRBD1. The V segment lost 5 bases and the J segment 4 bases; nucleotides outside the gene matches: 5. The CDR3 is made up of 14 amino acids. Germline CDR1 SGDLS, CDR2 YYNGEE. CDR3 in amino acids: CASSYRDRGYEQYF. The CDR3 nucleotides are TGTGCCAGCAGTTACCGGGACAGGGGGTACGAGCAGTACTTC.

The chain employs TRBV10-1 and TRBJ2-2; a possible D gene is TRBD1 (6 bases). The CDR3 extends over 14 amino acids. In germline, CDR1 is WNHNN, CDR2 SYGVQD (reference sequence). V lost 6 bases, J lost 8 bases, and 16 bases lay in between. Written as DNA, the CDR3 is TGCGCCAGCAGCCCTCAAGGACAGTTAGGGGAGCTGTTTTTT. Protein sequence: CASSPQGQLGELFF.